This record covers a single T cell receptor beta chain. The data are from a study of cytomegalovirus exposure and HLA in healthy donors. Study in general: In terms of ancestry, the Caucasian-associated cluster contained 75% to 90% of the 300 to 400 genotyped donors.

PCR primers comprised 60 Vbeta and 13 Jbeta primers. The data were produced by immunoSEQ multiplex PCR, yet TCRdb's version contains in-frame clones alone and is incomplete. The table lists about 99,000 clones, over 75% of them singletons. The source of this sequence is a man aged 60 to 75 in good health and CMV-seropositive. The sequenced sample consisted of PBMCs.

The CDR3 coding sequence is TGTGCCAGCAGTGACGCGTGGACAGGGCGTGATGGCTACACCTTC. Its protein product is CASSDAWTGRDGYTF. This chain connects TRBV6-4 to TRBJ1-2, with 8 bases identical to TRBD1. The CDR3 has 15 residues. The trim removed 2 bases at V and 6 bases at J, leaving 8 bases unmatched. Germline lookup yields CDR1 MRHNA and CDR2 SNTAGT.